The 15 T cell receptor beta chains below all came from one sample that was sequenced in a study of cytomegalovirus exposure and HLA in healthy donors. 60 Vbeta and 13 Jbeta primers were used in PCR. Libraries were prepared by immunoSEQ multiplex PCR; TCRdb keeps only in-frame clonotypes and omits some of them. Seen here are 90,000 to 140,000 clones, over 70% observed once, and the top ten hold about 5%. Specimen: PBMCs. The receptor set was obtained from a male donor in good health and CMV-seronegative.

The V call is TRBV19, the J call TRBJ2-1; 10 nucleotides match TRBD2. Trimming at V came to 3 bases and at J to 3 bases, leaving 11 bases not matched to a gene. In germline, CDR1 is LNHDA, CDR2 SQIVND (reference sequence). The CDR3 has 18 amino acids. The CDR3 spells CASSIMASGSLNYNEQFF. The CDR3 DNA reads as TGTGCCAGTAGTATTATGGCTAGCGGGAGTCTTAACTACAATGAGCAGTTCTTC.

The rearrangement links TRBV6-1 to TRBJ2-5, with 8 bases aligning to TRBD1. This CDR3 is 15 amino acids long. The germline gives CDR1 MNHNS, CDR2 SASEGT. The V gene end was trimmed by 6 bases and the J gene end by 2 bases; junction bases not matched to a gene: 8. The CDR3 nucleotides are TGTGCCAGCAGCATCGGGACAGGAGGGCAAGAGACCCAGTACTTC. Translation: CASSIGTGGQETQYF.

The V gene is TRBV7-2, the J gene TRBJ1-1; tentative D call: TRBD1 (5 bases). Between the trimmed V and J ends, which lost 7 bases and 5 bases, there was a span of 17 bases. CDR3 size: 14 residues. The germline gives CDR1 SGHTA, CDR2 FQGNSA. CDR3: CASTSYGGGTEAFF. The CDR3 coding sequence is TGTGCCAGCACCTCCTACGGGGGGGGTACTGAAGCTTTCTTT.

This clone was recorded only once. This chain links TRBV4-2 with TRBJ1-1; 7 bases fit TRBD1. Germline lookup yields CDR1 LGHNA and CDR2 YNFKEQ. J lost 0 bases, V lost 3 bases, and 10 bases had no gene match. This CDR3 is built from 17 residues. The DNA of the CDR3 is TGTGCCAGCAGCCAGCCCGGACAGGCCGCCATGAACACTGAAGCTTTCTTT. The encoded protein is CASSQPGQAAMNTEAFF.

This clone appeared once. This CDR3 reads CASSEVTSSYNEQFF. The CDR3 nucleotides are TGTGCCAGCAGTGAAGTTACCAGCTCCTACAATGAGCAGTTCTTC. The J gene is TRBJ2-1, the V gene TRBV6-1, with D uncertain. CDR1 is MNHNS and CDR2 is SASEGT in the germline V gene. V lost 1 base to trimming and J lost 0 bases, with 7 bases between them. The CDR3 is 15 amino acids.

This rearrangement joins TRBV19 to TRBJ2-7, with a weak D call TRBD2 (5 bases). V was trimmed by 0 bases and J by 3 bases, leaving 9 bases between them. The CDR3 contains 14 residues. CDR1 and CDR2 (germline): LNHDA, SQIVND (reference sequence). The CDR3 protein is CASSIDLGVYEQYF. CDR3 nucleotide sequence: TGTGCCAGTAGTATAGATCTCGGGGTCTACGAGCAGTACTTC.

The chain is built from TRBV28 and TRBJ2-4; D may be TRBD1 (5 bases). Germline loops: CDR1 MDHEN, CDR2 SYDVKM. CDR3 length equals 14 residues. V shed 2 bases and J shed 5 bases, with 10 bases lying between them. The CDR3 nucleotides read TGTGCCAGCAGTTTACAGGGCTCCCAAAACATTCAGTACTTC. This gives the protein CASSLQGSQNIQYF. Full variable domain (rest looked up from reference TRBV28 and TRBJ2-4): DVKVTQSSRYLVKRTGEKVFLECVQDMDHENMFWYRQDPGLGLRLIYFSYDVKMKEKGDIPEGYSVSREKKERFSLILESASTNQTSMYLCASSLQGSQNIQYFGAGTRLSVL.

This clone showed up just a few times. The same CDR3 can be traced to other DNA sequences in this sample. The rearrangement uses TRBV19 and TRBJ1-5; D is unclear. CDR1 LNHDA and CDR2 SQIVND come from the germline V gene (reference sequence). The V end lost 3 bases, the J end lost 2 bases, and 2 bases lay between the germline ends. This CDR3 is 12 amino acids long. The CDR3 DNA reads as TGTGCCAGTAGTATCGGCAATCAGCCCCAGCATTTT. Translated: CASSIGNQPQHF.

The chain has TRBV19 and TRBJ1-1; 9 bases map to TRBD1. Trimming took 6 bases from V and 8 from J; bases not matched to a gene: 13. Per germline, CDR1 LNHDA and CDR2 SQIVND (reference sequence). The CDR3 covers 15 residues. This CDR3 reads CASRHPPGQGVEAFF. The CDR3 bases are TGTGCCAGTAGACATCCTCCGGGACAGGGAGTAGAAGCTTTCTTT.

The chain joins TRBV29-1 to TRBJ1-2; possible D gene TRBD1, 6 bases. The CDR3 runs to 12 residues. V was clipped by 3 bases and J by 7 bases, with 12 bases between them. Germline values: CDR1 SQVTM, CDR2 ANQGSEA. The CDR3 coding sequence is TGCAGCGTTGACGTGGGGGGGCCTGGCTACACCTTC. The encoded protein is CSVDVGGPGYTF.

This chain uses TRBV19 with TRBJ2-7; the match to TRBD1 covers 8 bases. CDR3 length: 15 amino acids. The germline V gene encodes CDR1 LNHDA and CDR2 SQIVND (reference sequence). V was pared by 4 bases and J by 3 bases, with 8 bases of the junction left unmatched. CDR3 DNA sequence: TGTGCCAGTAGTAGAGGACAGGGAACAGGCTACGAGCAGTACTTC. It specifies CASSRGQGTGYEQYF.

The V and J genes are TRBV11-3 and TRBJ2-1, with 13 bases identical to TRBD2. Germline V gene sequence: CDR1 SGHNT, CDR2 YENEEA. V shed 5 bases, J shed 10 bases, and the junction held 8 bases outside the gene matches. The CDR3 extends over 15 amino acids. CDR3 sequence reads: CASSNGLAGVGEQFF. The CDR3 DNA follows: TGTGCCAGCAGCAACGGACTAGCGGGAGTAGGGGAGCAGTTCTTC.

This clone has a single count. The chain joins TRBV5-1 to TRBJ2-2; D may be TRBD2 (6 bases). The CDR3 extends over 16 amino acids. The ends were cut back, 0 bases at V and 4 bases at J, with 13 bases in the middle. Germline V gives CDR1 SGHRS, CDR2 YFSETQ. In DNA form, the CDR3 reads TGCGCCAGCAGCTTGGGCGGGGTAAAGGGCACCGGGGAGCTGTTTTTT. This sequence encodes CASSLGGVKGTGELFF.

The chain employs TRBV27 and TRBJ2-1; 10 positions agree with TRBD2. The CDR3 runs to 12 residues. Germline V gives CDR1 MNHEY, CDR2 SMNVEV (reference sequence). The V and J ends lost 2 bases and 15 bases, in that order; junction bases with no gene match: 4. Here the CDR3 reads CASSLRTSGLFF. The CDR3 DNA follows: TGTGCCAGCAGTTTAAGGACTAGCGGTCTGTTCTTC.

The gene calls are TRBV5-4 and TRBJ2-5; TRBD1 might be the D (6 bases). This CDR3 has 14 residues. V dropped 0 bases and J dropped 7 bases, with 13 bases sitting between them. From germline, CDR1 is SGHNT and CDR2 YYREEE (reference sequence). CDR3 DNA sequence: TGTGCCAGCAGCTTGGCCGCAGGGGCAGGGACCCAGTACTTC. Residues: CASSLAAGAGTQYF.